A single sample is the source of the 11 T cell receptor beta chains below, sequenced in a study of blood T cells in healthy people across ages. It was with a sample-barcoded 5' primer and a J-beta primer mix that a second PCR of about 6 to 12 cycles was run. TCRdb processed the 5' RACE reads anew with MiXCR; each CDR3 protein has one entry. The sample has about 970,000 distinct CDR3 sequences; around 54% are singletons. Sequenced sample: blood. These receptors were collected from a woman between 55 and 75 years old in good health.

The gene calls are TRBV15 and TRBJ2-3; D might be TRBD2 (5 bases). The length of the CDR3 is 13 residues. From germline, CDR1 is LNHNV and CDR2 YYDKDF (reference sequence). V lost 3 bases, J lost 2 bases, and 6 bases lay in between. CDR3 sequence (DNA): TGTGCCACCAGCAGCCGGGACACAGATACGCAGTATTTT. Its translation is CATSSRDTDTQYF. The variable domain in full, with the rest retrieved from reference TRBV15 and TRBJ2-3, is DAMVIQNPRYQVTQFGKPVTLSCSQTLNHNVMYWYQQKSSQAPKLLFHYYDKDFNNEADTPDNFQSRRPNTSFCFLDIRSPGLGDTAMYLCATSSRDTDTQYFGPGTRLTVL.

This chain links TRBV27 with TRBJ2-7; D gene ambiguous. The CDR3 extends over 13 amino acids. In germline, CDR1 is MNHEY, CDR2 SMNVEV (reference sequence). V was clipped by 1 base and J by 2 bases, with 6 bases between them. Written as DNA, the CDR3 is TGTGCCAGCAGTTTATTCGCAACCTACGAGCAGTACTTC. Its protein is CASSLFATYEQYF.

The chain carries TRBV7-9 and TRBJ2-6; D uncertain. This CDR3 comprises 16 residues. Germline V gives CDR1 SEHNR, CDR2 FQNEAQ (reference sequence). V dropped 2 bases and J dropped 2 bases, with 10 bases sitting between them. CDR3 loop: CASSLLQTPGANVLTF. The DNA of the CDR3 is TGTGCCAGCAGCTTATTACAGACCCCTGGGGCCAACGTCCTGACTTTC.

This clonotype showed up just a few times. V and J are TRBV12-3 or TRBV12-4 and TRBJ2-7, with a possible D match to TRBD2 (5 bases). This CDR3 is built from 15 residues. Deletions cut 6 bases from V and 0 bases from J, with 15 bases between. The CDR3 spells CASSSGRGSSYEQYF. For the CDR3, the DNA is TGTGCCAGCAGCTCCGGACGGGGAAGCTCCTACGAGCAGTACTTC.

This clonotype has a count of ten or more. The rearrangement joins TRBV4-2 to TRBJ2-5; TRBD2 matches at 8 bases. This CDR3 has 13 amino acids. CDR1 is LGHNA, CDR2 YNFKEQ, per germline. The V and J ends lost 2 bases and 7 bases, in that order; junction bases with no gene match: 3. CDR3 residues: CASSQRREGTQYF. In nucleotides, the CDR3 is TGTGCCAGCAGCCAAAGACGGGAGGGGACCCAGTACTTC.

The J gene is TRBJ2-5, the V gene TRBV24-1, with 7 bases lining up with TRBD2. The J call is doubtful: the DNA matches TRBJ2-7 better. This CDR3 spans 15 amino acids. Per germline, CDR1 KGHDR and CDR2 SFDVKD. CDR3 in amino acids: CATSPRVGGPYEQYF. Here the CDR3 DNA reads TGTGCCACCAGTCCCCGAGTGGGAGGGCCTTACGAGCAGTACTTC.

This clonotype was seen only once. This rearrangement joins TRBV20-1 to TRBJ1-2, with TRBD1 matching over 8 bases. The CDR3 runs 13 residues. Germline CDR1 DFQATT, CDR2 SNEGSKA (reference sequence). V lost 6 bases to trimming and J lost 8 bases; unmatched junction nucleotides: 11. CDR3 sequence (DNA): TGCAGTGCCTGGGAGCGGACAGGGATCGGCTACACCTTC. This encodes CSAWERTGIGYTF.

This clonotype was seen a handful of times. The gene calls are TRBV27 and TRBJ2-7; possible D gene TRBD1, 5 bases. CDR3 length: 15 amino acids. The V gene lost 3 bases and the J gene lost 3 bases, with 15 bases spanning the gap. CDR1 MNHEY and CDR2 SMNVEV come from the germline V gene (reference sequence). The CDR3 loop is CASSFHEDSIYEQYF. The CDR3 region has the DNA TGTGCCAGCAGTTTCCACGAAGACAGTATCTACGAGCAGTACTTC.

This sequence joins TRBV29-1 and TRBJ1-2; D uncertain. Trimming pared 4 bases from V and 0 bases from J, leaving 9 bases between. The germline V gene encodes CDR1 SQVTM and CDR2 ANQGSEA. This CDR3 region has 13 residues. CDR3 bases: TGCAGCGTTGGGGGAGACGCTAACTATGGCTACACCTTC. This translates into CSVGGDANYGYTF.

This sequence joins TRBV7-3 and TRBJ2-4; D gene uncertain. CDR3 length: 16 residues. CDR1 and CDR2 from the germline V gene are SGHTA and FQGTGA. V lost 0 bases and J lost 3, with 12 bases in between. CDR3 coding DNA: TGTGCCAGCAGCTTAACCGCGGTTATAGGCAAAAACATTCAGTACTTC. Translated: CASSLTAVIGKNIQYF.

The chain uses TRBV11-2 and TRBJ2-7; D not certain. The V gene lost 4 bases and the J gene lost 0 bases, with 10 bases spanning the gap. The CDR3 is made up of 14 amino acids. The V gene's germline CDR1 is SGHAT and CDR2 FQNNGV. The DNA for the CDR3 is TGTGCCAGCAGCTGGGCTGGCCACTCCTACGAGCAGTACTTC. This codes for CASSWAGHSYEQYF.